Below, one T cell receptor beta chain is given with its context. Its antigen remains unknown. This entry comes from a study of T cells in Graves' hyperthyroidism and ophthalmopathy. Study at large: Upon initial diagnosis and before any treatment, peripheral blood was collected. Findings of the study overall: Patients with ophthalmopathy were separated from those with stable hyperthyroidism by a 13 V-J model. The blood repertoire included most of the expanded thyroid clonotypes above 0.001.

Using RNA transcripts as the source, TCR beta CDR3 regions were amplified. The HTBI primer set served for first-round RT-PCR of the TCR CDR3. TCRdb re-called the multiplex PCR reads through MiXCR, storing one row per CDR3 protein. The table lists around 520,000 distinct CDR3 sequences, 13% to 15% of them singletons, with under 20% in the top ten. V shed 6 bases and J shed 6 bases, with 11 bases lying between them. The CDR3 contains 13 residues. The germline V gene encodes CDR1 MNHNS and CDR2 SASEGT. The specimen was blood. The chain joins TRBV6-1 to TRBJ2-2; D is ambiguous. This receptor was taken from a young woman with Graves' hyperthyroidism. The CDR3 spells CASRDPMSGELFF. Here the CDR3 DNA reads TGTGCCAGCAGGGACCCTATGTCCGGGGAGCTGTTTTTT.